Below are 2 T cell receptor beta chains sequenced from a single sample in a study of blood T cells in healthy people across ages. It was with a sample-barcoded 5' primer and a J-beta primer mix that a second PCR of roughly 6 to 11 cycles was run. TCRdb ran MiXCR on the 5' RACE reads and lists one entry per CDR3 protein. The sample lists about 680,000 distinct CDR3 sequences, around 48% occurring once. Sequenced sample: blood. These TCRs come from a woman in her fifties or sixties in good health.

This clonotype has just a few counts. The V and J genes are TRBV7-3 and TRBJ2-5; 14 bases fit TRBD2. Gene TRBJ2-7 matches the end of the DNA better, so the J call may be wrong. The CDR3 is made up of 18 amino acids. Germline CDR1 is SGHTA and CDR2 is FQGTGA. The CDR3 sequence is CASSLTGQPGLAGVEQYF. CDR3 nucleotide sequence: TGTGCCAGCAGCTTAACGGGACAGCCGGGACTAGCGGGAGTCGAGCAGTACTTC.

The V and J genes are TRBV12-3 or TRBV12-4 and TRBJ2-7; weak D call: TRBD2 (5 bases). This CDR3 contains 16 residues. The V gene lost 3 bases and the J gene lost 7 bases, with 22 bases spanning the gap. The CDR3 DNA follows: TGTGCCAGCAGTTTCATTGCGGGCCACCATTACAATGAGCAGTACTTC. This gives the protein CASSFIAGHHYNEQYF.